Ten or more counts support the clone carrying this T cell receptor (beta chain). Unmatched junction bases numbered 1, after V lost 2 bases and J lost 9 bases. The CDR3 extends over 12 amino acids. Per germline, CDR1 ENHRY and CDR2 SYGVKD. This entry is derived from a study of neurological immune-mediated disorders. Synthesis of cDNA was carried out by template-switch 5'RACE. The reaction used 10-nucleotide random UMIs. TCRdb independently ran MiXCR on the 5' RACE reads; one entry per CDR3 protein. The sample consists of under 80,000 distinct CDR3 sequences, approximately 4.6% of them appearing once. The clonotype originates from a woman between 45 and 65 years old with multiple sclerosis. Specimen: PBMCs. The chain joins TRBV10-3 to TRBJ1-2; 9 bases map to TRBD1. The CDR3 coding sequence is TGTGCCATCAGTGAGGGGACAGGGAGCTACACCTTC. This translates into CAISEGTGSYTF.